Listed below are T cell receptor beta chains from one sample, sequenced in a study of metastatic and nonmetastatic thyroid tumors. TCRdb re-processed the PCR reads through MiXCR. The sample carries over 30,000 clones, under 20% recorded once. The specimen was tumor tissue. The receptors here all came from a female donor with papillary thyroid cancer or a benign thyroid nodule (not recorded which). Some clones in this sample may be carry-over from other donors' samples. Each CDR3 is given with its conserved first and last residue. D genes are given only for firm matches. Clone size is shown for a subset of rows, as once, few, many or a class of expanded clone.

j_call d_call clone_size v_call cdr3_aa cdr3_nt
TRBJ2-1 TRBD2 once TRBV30 CAWSVPSGDVNEQFF TGTGCCTGGAGTGTACCTAGCGGGGACGTCAATGAGCAGTTCTTC
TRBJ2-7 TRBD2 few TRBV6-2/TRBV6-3 CASSPKTSGSYYEQYF TGTGCCAGCAGCCCTAAGACTAGCGGGAGTTACTACGAGCAGTACTTC
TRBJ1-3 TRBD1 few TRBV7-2 CASGQGGSGNTIYF TGTGCCAGCGGACAGGGTGGCTCTGGAAACACCATATATTTT
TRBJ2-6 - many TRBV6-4 CASKDSSGANVLTF TGTGCCAGCAAAGACAGCTCTGGGGCCAACGTCCTGACTTTC
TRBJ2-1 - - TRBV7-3 CASSIGVGEPGEQFF TGTGCCAGCAGCATAGGCGTGGGCGAACCGGGGGAGCAGTTCTTC
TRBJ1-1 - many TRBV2 CASRVSRVEAFF TGTGCCAGCAGGGTGTCCAGGGTTGAAGCTTTCTTT
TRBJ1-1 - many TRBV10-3 CAIRDSGVTEAFF TGTGCCATCAGGGACTCAGGGGTCACTGAAGCTTTCTTT
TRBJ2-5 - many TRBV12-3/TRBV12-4 CASSLGRRQETQYF TGTGCCAGCAGTTTGGGCAGACGACAAGAGACCCAGTACTTC
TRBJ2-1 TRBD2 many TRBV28 CASREPGLTYNEQFF TGTGCCAGCAGAGAGCCGGGACTAACATACAATGAGCAGTTCTTC
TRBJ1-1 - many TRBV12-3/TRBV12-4 CASSLVRFRNTEAFF TGTGCCAGCAGTTTAGTACGTTTCAGGAACACTGAAGCTTTCTTT
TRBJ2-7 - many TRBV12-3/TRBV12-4 CASSKGDISYEQYF TGTGCCAGCAGTAAAGGGGACATTTCCTACGAGCAGTACTTC
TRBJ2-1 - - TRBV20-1 CSATAGYGVYNEQFF TGCAGTGCTACCGCGGGATACGGGGTCTACAATGAGCAGTTCTTC
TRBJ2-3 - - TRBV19 CASSQITVPNTDTQYF TGTGCCAGTAGCCAGATAACGGTACCTAACACAGATACGCAGTATTTT
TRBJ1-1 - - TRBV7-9 CASIPGEMNTEAFF TGTGCCAGCATCCCGGGAGAGATGAACACTGAAGCTTTCTTT
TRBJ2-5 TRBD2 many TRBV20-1 CSARDQVAGRIETQYF TGCAGTGCTAGAGATCAGGTAGCGGGGAGGATAGAGACCCAGTACTTC
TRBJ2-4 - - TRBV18 CASSPPSVGKNIQYF TGTGCCAGCTCACCACCAAGTGTTGGCAAAAACATTCAGTACTTC
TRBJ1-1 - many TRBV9 CASSVGDGTEAFF TGTGCCAGCAGCGTAGGGGACGGCACTGAAGCTTTCTTT
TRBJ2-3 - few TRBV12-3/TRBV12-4 CASSYGKGVTRTDTQYF TGTGCCAGCAGTTATGGAAAGGGGGTTACTAGAACAGATACGCAGTATTTT
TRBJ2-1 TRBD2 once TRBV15 CATSRTSSYNEQFF TGTGCCACCAGCAGGACTAGCAGCTACAATGAGCAGTTCTTC
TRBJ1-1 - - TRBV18 CASSPSPGNTEAFF TGTGCCAGCTCACCTTCGCCGGGGAACACTGAAGCTTTCTTT
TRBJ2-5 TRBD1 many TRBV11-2 CASSYTQGAHETQYF TGTGCCAGCAGCTACACTCAGGGGGCTCACGAGACCCAGTACTTC
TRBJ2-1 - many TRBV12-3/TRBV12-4 CASSFTRVISLNEQFF TGTGCCAGCAGCTTCACCAGGGTCATTAGTTTAAATGAGCAGTTCTTC
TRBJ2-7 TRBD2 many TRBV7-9 CATNPMAGGPYEQYF TGTGCCACCAACCCGATGGCGGGAGGGCCCTACGAGCAGTACTTC
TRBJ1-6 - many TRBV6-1 CASGVETVGSSPLHF TGTGCCAGCGGTGTGGAGACGGTCGGGAGTTCACCCCTCCACTTT
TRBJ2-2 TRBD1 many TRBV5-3 CARTRDRGLTGELFF TGTGCCAGAACCCGGGACAGGGGGTTGACCGGGGAGCTGTTTTTT
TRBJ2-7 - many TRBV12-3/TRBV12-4 CASSRQAYYEQYF TGTGCCAGCAGTCGACAGGCCTACTACGAGCAGTACTTC
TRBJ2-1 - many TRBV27 CASSLLGGANEQFF TGTGCCAGCAGTTTATTGGGGGGTGCGAATGAGCAGTTCTTC
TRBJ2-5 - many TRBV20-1 CSARSWGWETQYF TGCAGTGCTAGATCCTGGGGATGGGAGACCCAGTACTTC
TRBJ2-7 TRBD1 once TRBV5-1 CASSSGTEYEQYF TGCGCCAGCAGTTCCGGGACAGAGTACGAGCAGTACTTC
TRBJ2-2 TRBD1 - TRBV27 CASQTGTGDTGELFF TGTGCCAGCCAGACCGGGACAGGGGACACCGGGGAGCTGTTTTTT
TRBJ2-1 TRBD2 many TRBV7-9 CASSPGGLAGGSVF TGTGCCAGCAGCCCCGGCGGACTAGCGGGGGGTTCGGTCTTC
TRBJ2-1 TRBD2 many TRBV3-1 CASSQVAAGGLYNEQFF TGTGCCAGCAGCCAAGTAGCAGCGGGGGGCCTGTACAATGAGCAGTTCTTC
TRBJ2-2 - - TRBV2 CASRATGPTGELFF TGTGCCAGCAGGGCAACAGGGCCCACCGGGGAGCTGTTTTTT